Listed below are T cell receptor beta chains from one sample, sequenced in a study of T cell responses to AZD1222 COVID-19 vaccine. Generated by immunoSEQ multiplex PCR, the TCRdb table keeps only in-frame clones and is missing some. The sample lists 160,000 or so clones; roughly 94% were seen once. The material was peripheral blood, obtained 28 days after the second AZD1222 dose. The origin of the receptors is an adult who received the AZD1222 COVID-19 vaccine. Both conserved end residues are part of each CDR3.

TRBJ1-2 | 15 | TRBV7-2 | CASSNRRTGRHGYTF
TRBJ1-2 | 14 | TRBV29-1 | CSVDWTGGEGGYTF
TRBJ1-2 | 13 | TRBV12-3/TRBV12-4 | CASSLGRSYGYTF
TRBJ1-2 | 13 | TRBV6-5 | CASRTGGDYGYTF
TRBJ2-7 | 12 | TRBV18 | CASSPSAHEQYF
TRBJ1-5 | 14 | TRBV6-5 | CASSYREGNQPQHF
TRBJ1-1 | 13 | TRBV27 | CASMMTGTTEAFF
TRBJ2-3 | 16 | TRBV3-1/TRBV3-2 | CASSQDRGSYTDTQYF
TRBJ1-1 | 12 | TRBV7-2 | CASSEDSLEAFF
TRBJ1-5 | 13 | TRBV10-2 | CASSEIFNQPQHF
TRBJ1-1 | 16 | TRBV6-6 | CASTQGIGQLYTEAFF
TRBJ1-1 | 11 | TRBV19 | CASVLNTEAFF
TRBJ1-1 | 15 | TRBV9 | CASSVGAWMSTEAFF
TRBJ1-1 | 11 | TRBV6-1 | CASRENTEAFF
TRBJ2-4 | 17 | TRBV6-4 | CASSRGEGADVKNIQYF
TRBJ1-2 | 13 | TRBV12-3/TRBV12-4 | CASSLVDRYGYTF
TRBJ2-2 | 15 | TRBV2 | CASSKEGRSTGELFF
TRBJ2-1 | 15 | TRBV19 | CASSIAGGLTDEQFF
TRBJ1-6 | 16 | TRBV9 | CASSRNTGTDNSPLHF
TRBJ1-2 | 17 | TRBV5-4 | CASMLYSHFPVGYGYTF
TRBJ1-5 | 14 | TRBV7-2 | CASSSELGDQPQHF
TRBJ1-2 | 14 | TRBV27 | CASSFGGANYGYTF
TRBJ1-2 | 15 | TRBV7-4 | CASSTRTRPPYGYTF
TRBJ2-1 | 16 | TRBV1 | CTSSQETSGGDNEQFF
TRBJ1-1 | 13 | TRBV6-5 | CASSQDRNTEAFF
TRBJ2-1 | 14 | TRBV30 | CAWRDRGPYNEQFF
TRBJ1-2 | 13 | TRBV6-5 | CASRVRDFYGYTF
TRBJ2-3 | 14 | TRBV19 | CATKRQVSTDTQYF
TRBJ2-1 | 19 | TRBV12-5 | CASGLVYKPGQGVYNEQFF
TRBJ1-5 | 13 | TRBV10-3 | CAISESANQPQHF
TRBJ2-7 | 14 | TRBV18 | CASSPGQVGYEQYF
TRBJ2-1 | 14 | TRBV27 | CASSLSASTNEQFF
TRBJ1-1 | 13 | TRBV7-8 | CASSRQGRTEAFF
TRBJ1-5 | 17 | TRBV7-8 | CASSLIQGSYSNQPQHF
TRBJ1-1 | 14 | TRBV5-1 | CASSWGGTNTEAFF
TRBJ1-3 | 15 | TRBV11-3 | CASSSPQGTGNTIYF
TRBJ1-6 | 14 | TRBV6-5 | CASSGDRESSPLHF
TRBJ1-5 | 16 | TRBV7-6 | CASSKGQGRMDQPQHF
TRBJ2-7 | 14 | TRBV9 | CASSVAMGSYEQYF
TRBJ1-3 | 15 | TRBV18 | CASSPPGRDGNTIYF
TRBJ1-1 | 13 | TRBV6-1 | CASSDRVNTEAFF
TRBJ2-7 | 19 | TRBV5-1 | CASSLRQGAADSFSYEQYF
TRBJ1-5 | 18 | TRBV6-1 | CASREAGQSVYSNQPQHF
TRBJ2-1 | 14 | TRBV5-3 | CARSRTGNGNEQFF
TRBJ1-1 | 16 | TRBV5-6 | CASSYFLGAHLIEAFF